This TCR beta chain originates from a study of early T cells in non-severe SARS-CoV-2 infection. TCRdb recomputed calls from the 5' RACE reads with MiXCR, one row per CDR3 protein. Of approximately 42,000 distinct CDR3 sequences in the sample, over 5% are singletons; the top ten hold over 10%. The sample consisted of whole blood. This sequence originates from an adult who was a healthcare worker with PCR-confirmed SARS-CoV-2 infection or an uninfected control (not recorded which).

The CDR3 bases are TGTGCCAGTAGTATGTTCGGGGGAGAGATCACAGATACGCAGTATTTT. This codes for CASSMFGGEITDTQYF. The chain links TRBV19 to TRBJ2-3; tentatively, D is TRBD2 (6 bases). With 3 bases removed from V and 2 bases from J, the gap between germline ends came to 15 bases. The CDR3 spans 16 residues. Germline CDR1 reads LNHDA; CDR2 reads SQIVND (reference sequence).